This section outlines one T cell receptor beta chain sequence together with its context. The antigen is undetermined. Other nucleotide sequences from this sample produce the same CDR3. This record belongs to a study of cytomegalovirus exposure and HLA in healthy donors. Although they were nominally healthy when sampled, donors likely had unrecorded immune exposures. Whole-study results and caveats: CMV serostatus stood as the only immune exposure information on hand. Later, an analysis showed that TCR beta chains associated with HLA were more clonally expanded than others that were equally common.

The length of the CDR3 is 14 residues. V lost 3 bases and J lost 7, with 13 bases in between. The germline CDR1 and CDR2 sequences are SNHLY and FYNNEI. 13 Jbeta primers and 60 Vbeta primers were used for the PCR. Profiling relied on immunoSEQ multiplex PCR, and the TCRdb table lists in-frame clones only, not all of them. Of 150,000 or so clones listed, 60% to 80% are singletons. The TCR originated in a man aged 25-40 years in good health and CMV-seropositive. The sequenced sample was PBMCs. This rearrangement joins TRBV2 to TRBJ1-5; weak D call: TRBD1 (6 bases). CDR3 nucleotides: TGTGCCAGCAGTGAGTCGGGGGGCCGCCAGCCCCAGCATTTT. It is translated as CASSESGGRQPQHF.